Given below is one T cell receptor (beta chain) in context. Its antigen remains unidentified. Trimming left V 4 bases short and J 2 bases short, with 12 bases between. From germline, CDR1 is SGHVS and CDR2 FNYEAQ. CDR3 length: 14 amino acids. The data are from a study of CD8+ T cells in alopecia areata. Study-wide points: An increase in clonality over normal scalp was evident in lesional scalp, especially alopecia totalis/universalis. Among the top 100, expanded CD8+ clones, as well as scalp clonality, were significantly decreased by tofacitinib.

Treatment here: oral pan-JAK inhibitor, 5-10 mg twice daily. Sequencing used cDNA as its template, made by extracting RNA and reverse transcribing it. Measured with immunoSEQ multiplex PCR; TCRdb has only the in-frame clones, and not every one. The sample has 100,000 or so clones, around 60% seen once. The chain recombines TRBV7-6 with TRBJ2-7; D is possibly TRBD1 (5 bases). The TCR was taken from a human donor with alopecia areata. Here the sequenced sample was CD8+ T cells sorted from blood, taken between weeks 55 and 65, from a patient treated with tofacitinib. The CDR3 here is CASSSSGPPYEQYF. The CDR3 nucleotides read TGTGCCAGCAGCTCATCAGGGCCCCCCTACGAGCAGTACTTC.